The 25 T cell receptor beta chains given below trace back to one sample, sequenced in a study of OX40 agonist ivuxolimab in advanced cancers. Libraries were prepared by immunoSEQ multiplex PCR; TCRdb keeps only in-frame clonotypes and omits some of them. The sample records around 13,000 clones, roughly 88% being singletons. Sequences were derived from CD4+ or CD8+ T cells sorted from blood, sampled in a trial of the OX40 agonist ivuxolimab. The receptors originated from an adult with an advanced solid tumor such as melanoma, head and neck, liver or kidney cancer.

V usage is TRBV6-4 and J usage is TRBJ2-7, with 10 bases lining up with TRBD1. CDR3 length: 14 residues. V shed 0 bases, J shed 4 bases, and the junction held 0 bases outside the gene matches. Germline CDR1 is MRHNA and CDR2 is SNTAGT. The CDR3, as DNA: TGTGCCAGCAGTGACTCGGGACAGGGGTACGAGCAGTACTTC. Encoded protein: CASSDSGQGYEQYF.

This clone was seen only a few times. The chain combines TRBV19 with TRBJ2-2; D is unclear. CDR3 length: 16 amino acids. The germline V gene has CDR1 LNHDA and CDR2 SQIVND (reference sequence). V lost 2 bases to trimming and J lost 0 bases, with 10 bases between them. The DNA for the CDR3 is TGTGCCAGTAGTATAAATTTGCTCGCGAACACCGGGGAGCTGTTTTTT. This translates into CASSINLLANTGELFF.

The chain employs TRBV9 and TRBJ1-5; TRBD1 might be the D (6 bases). V was pared by 0 bases and J by 5 bases, with 12 bases between. Germline V gives CDR1 SGDLS, CDR2 YYNGEE. The CDR3 spans 15 residues. CDR3 protein: CASSVDGQKYQPQHF. In nucleotides, the CDR3 is TGTGCCAGCAGCGTAGATGGACAGAAATATCAGCCCCAGCATTTT. Looking up the rest from reference TRBV9 and TRBJ1-5 gives the full variable domain: DSGVTQTPKHLITATGQRVTLRCSPRSGDLSVYWYQQSLDQGLQFLIQYYNGEERAKGNILERFSAQQFPDLHSELNLSSLELGDSALYFCASSVDGQKYQPQHFGDGTRLSIL.

This chain connects TRBV5-6 to TRBJ2-7; maybe TRBD2 (6 bases). Germline V CDR1 and CDR2: SGHDT, YYEEEE. CDR3 size: 14 residues. V gave up 4 bases and J gave up 5 bases, with 16 bases separating them. Here the CDR3 DNA reads TGTGCCAGCAGCCCTGTCGGGGGAGAAGACGAGCAGTACTTC. Translated, it gives CASSPVGGEDEQYF.

This sequence joins TRBV6-1 and TRBJ2-7, with D perhaps matching TRBD1 (6 bases). Germline V CDR1 and CDR2: MNHNS, SASEGT. Trimming cost V 8 bases and J 2 bases, with 13 bases left between them. This CDR3 has 13 amino acids. For the CDR3, the DNA is TGTGCCAGCCTTAGGGGGATCCCCTACGAGCAGTACTTC. This gives the protein CASLRGIPYEQYF.

This rearrangement joins TRBV11-2 to TRBJ1-1, with TRBD1 as a possible D gene (6 bases). The germline gives CDR1 SGHAT, CDR2 FQNNGV. V lost 0 bases, J lost 7 bases, and 12 bases lay in between. This CDR3 is 14 amino acids long. This CDR3 reads CASSLEGAPFEAFF. The CDR3 nucleotides are TGTGCCAGCAGCTTAGAGGGGGCTCCGTTTGAAGCTTTCTTT.

By share, this clone ranks as medium-sized. The chain combines TRBV5-5 with TRBJ2-7; D is possibly TRBD2 (5 bases). CDR3 length equals 15 residues. V gave up 0 bases and J gave up 3 bases, with 13 bases separating them. Germline V gene sequence: CDR1 SGHKS, CDR2 YYEKEE (reference sequence). This CDR3 reads CASSLGQRSGYEQYF. The CDR3 DNA reads TGTGCCAGCAGCTTGGGCCAGCGGTCCGGCTACGAGCAGTACTTC.

The CDR3 DNA reads as TGTGCCAGCAGTTTCAAAACAGAGAGTGGACAAGAGACCCAGTACTTC. Translation: CASSFKTESGQETQYF. The chain couples TRBV28 to TRBJ2-5; D ambiguous. Between the trimmed V and J ends, which lost 3 bases and 2 bases, there was a span of 16 bases. Germline loops: CDR1 MDHEN, CDR2 SYDVKM. This CDR3 has 16 residues. The whole variable domain, remainder taken from reference TRBV28 and TRBJ2-5, is DVKVTQSSRYLVKRTGEKVFLECVQDMDHENMFWYRQDPGLGLRLIYFSYDVKMKEKGDIPEGYSVSREKKERFSLILESASTNQTSMYLCASSFKTESGQETQYFGPGTRLLVL.

The chain couples TRBV10-2 to TRBJ2-7, with D perhaps matching TRBD1 or TRBD2 (5 bases each). This CDR3 is built from 12 residues. Germline-derived CDR1 and CDR2 are WSHSY and SAAADI. V was clipped by 3 bases and J by 7 bases, with 10 bases between them. The CDR3 is CASSDGGKEQYF. The CDR3 DNA reads as TGCGCCAGCAGTGATGGGGGTAAAGAGCAGTACTTC.

This clone was detected only once. J is TRBJ1-4 and V is TRBV7-9, with TRBD1 as a possible D gene (5 bases). CDR1 is SEHNR, CDR2 FQNEAQ, per germline (reference sequence). With 4 bases removed from V and 4 bases from J, the gap between germline ends came to 19 bases. This CDR3 is built from 17 residues. CDR3 DNA sequence: TGTGCCAGCAGCTCCGACGGGGGGGGAGCGGGTAATGAAAAACTGTTTTTT. Protein sequence: CASSSDGGGAGNEKLFF.

The V call is TRBV7-9, the J call TRBJ2-1; 13 bases line up with TRBD2. The ends lost 3 bases at V and 5 bases at J; junction bases unmatched: 1. CDR1 and CDR2 (germline): SEHNR, FQNEAQ (reference sequence). This CDR3 is built from 15 residues. CDR3 residues: CASSFGTSGDNEQFF. Written as DNA, the CDR3 is TGTGCCAGCAGCTTCGGGACTAGCGGGGACAATGAGCAGTTCTTC.

The V call is TRBV27, the J call TRBJ2-1; the match to TRBD2 covers 8 bases. The CDR3 totals 17 residues. V was clipped by 4 bases and J by 2 bases; unmatched bases: 10. Looked up from germline, CDR1 is MNHEY and CDR2 is SMNVEV (reference sequence). The CDR3 DNA is TGTGCCAGCAGTTCCCATAGCGGGAAGGAGCCCTACAATGAGCAGTTCTTC. Amino acid sequence: CASSSHSGKEPYNEQFF.

The chain is built from TRBV10-3 and TRBJ2-5; D possibly corresponds to TRBD2 (5 bases). There are 12 residues in the CDR3. V lost 3 bases, J lost 4 bases, and 6 bases lay in between. The germline V gene encodes CDR1 ENHRY and CDR2 SYGVKD. The CDR3 reads CAISDAGETQYF. CDR3 coding DNA: TGTGCCATCAGTGACGCGGGAGAGACCCAGTACTTC.

The chain is built from TRBV5-1 and TRBJ2-2; a weak D match, TRBD1 (5 bases). The germline V gene encodes CDR1 SGHRS and CDR2 YFSETQ. V was trimmed by 0 bases and J by 3 bases, leaving 6 bases between them. The length of the CDR3 is 14 residues. The CDR3: CASSLVTDTGELFF. The CDR3 DNA reads TGCGCCAGCAGCTTGGTGACAGACACCGGGGAGCTGTTTTTT.

This chain connects TRBV27 to TRBJ1-5; perhaps TRBD1 as D (6 bases). This CDR3 comprises 12 residues. Germline V gene lookup returns CDR1 MNHEY and CDR2 SMNVEV (reference sequence). Trimming stripped 2 bases from V and 7 bases from J, with 6 bases between. The CDR3 sequence is CASSLQGQPQHF. In nucleotides, the CDR3 is TGTGCCAGCAGTTTACAGGGGCAGCCCCAGCATTTT.

This clone was seen just once. The chain has TRBV5-6 and TRBJ2-7, with 7 nucleotides matching TRBD2. The CDR3 is made up of 14 amino acids. Trimming removed 4 bases from V and 0 bases from J; junction bases left unmatched: 4. Germline CDR1 is SGHDT and CDR2 is YYEEEE. The CDR3 sequence is CASSLSGSSYEQYF. The DNA of the CDR3 is TGTGCCAGCAGCCTTAGCGGGTCCTCCTACGAGCAGTACTTC.

The rearrangement joins TRBV27 to TRBJ1-1, with D possibly being TRBD1 (5 bases). CDR3 length equals 14 residues. Trimming stripped 5 bases from V and 0 bases from J, with 10 bases between. The germline gives CDR1 MNHEY, CDR2 SMNVEV (reference sequence). CDR3 sequence (DNA): TGTGCCAGCAGTCCAGCGGGGGTGAACACTGAAGCTTTCTTT. Encoded protein: CASSPAGVNTEAFF.

The rearrangement joins TRBV2 to TRBJ1-4, with 7 bases aligning to TRBD1. The CDR3 is 14 residues long. Germline values: CDR1 SNHLY, CDR2 FYNNEI. Trimming cost V 4 bases and J 3 bases; bases outside gene matches: 2. The DNA for the CDR3 is TGTGCCAGCAGTGCTGGGACAGCTAATGAAAAACTGTTTTTT. Residues: CASSAGTANEKLFF.

This chain connects TRBV5-5 to TRBJ2-7; no definite D call. Germline lookup yields CDR1 SGHKS and CDR2 YYEKEE (reference sequence). Trimming took off 5 bases at V and 4 bases at J, with 16 bases between the two ends. The CDR3 contains 14 residues. The CDR3: CASSSGPAGYEQYF. The CDR3 nucleotides read TGTGCCAGCAGTAGTGGTCCGGCAGGATACGAGCAGTACTTC.

This chain joins TRBV19 and TRBJ1-2; D gene unclear. Germline CDR1 is LNHDA and CDR2 is SQIVND (reference sequence). The CDR3 totals 13 residues. Trimming cost V 5 bases and J 4 bases, with 11 bases left between them. Written as DNA, the CDR3 is TGTGCCAGTAGTCCCGGTCTGTCCTATGGCTACACCTTC. Protein product: CASSPGLSYGYTF.

The table lists this clone with a count of one. The rearrangement uses TRBV5-1 and TRBJ2-7; TRBD1 is a possible D gene (5 bases). V lost 0 bases and J lost 5, with 18 bases in between. This CDR3 region has 16 residues. Germline CDR1 and CDR2: SGHRS and YFSETQ. The CDR3 DNA is TGCGCCAGCAGCTTGGATTTTAGGCAGGGTCAGAACGAGCAGTACTTC. This codes for CASSLDFRQGQNEQYF.

This chain links TRBV15 with TRBJ1-2; tentative D call: TRBD1 (5 bases). The CDR3 has 13 residues. With 5 bases removed from V and 0 bases from J, the gap between germline ends came to 7 bases. Per the germline V gene, CDR1 is LNHNV and CDR2 is YYDKDF (reference sequence). The CDR3 DNA reads as TGTGCCACCAGCGAGACAGCTAACTATGGCTACACCTTC. Its protein is CATSETANYGYTF. Full variable domain (missing parts from reference TRBV15 and TRBJ1-2): DAMVIQNPRYQVTQFGKPVTLSCSQTLNHNVMYWYQQKSSQAPKLLFHYYDKDFNNEADTPDNFQSRRPNTSFCFLDIRSPGLGDTAMYLCATSETANYGYTFGSGTRLTVV.

V is TRBV7-9 and J is TRBJ2-1; 7 bases fit TRBD1. V dropped 6 bases and J dropped 0; count of bases not matched to a gene: 11. Germline V CDR1 and CDR2: SEHNR, FQNEAQ (reference sequence). The CDR3 extends over 17 amino acids. CDR3 in DNA: TGTGCCAGCAGATACGCGACAGGGTTCGGCTCCTACAATGAGCAGTTCTTC. Amino acid sequence: CASRYATGFGSYNEQFF.

The rearrangement links TRBV18 to TRBJ1-1, with D perhaps matching TRBD1 (5 bases). CDR1 and CDR2 (germline): KGHSH, LQKENI. V lost 9 bases to trimming and J lost 1 base, with 9 bases between them. The CDR3 has 12 residues. CDR3 sequence: CASHGGNTEAFF. DNA of the CDR3: TGTGCCAGTCACGGGGGGAACACTGAAGCTTTCTTT.

The chain links TRBV4-1 to TRBJ1-6; D ambiguous. Germline loops: CDR1 MGHRA, CDR2 YSYEKL. Trimming shortened V by 6 bases and J by 5 bases, and 14 bases separated the two germline ends. CDR3 length equals 15 residues. CDR3 coding DNA: TGCGCCAGCAGTCGCTCCGCCCCTGATAATTCACCCCTCCACTTT. Translated, it gives CASSRSAPDNSPLHF.